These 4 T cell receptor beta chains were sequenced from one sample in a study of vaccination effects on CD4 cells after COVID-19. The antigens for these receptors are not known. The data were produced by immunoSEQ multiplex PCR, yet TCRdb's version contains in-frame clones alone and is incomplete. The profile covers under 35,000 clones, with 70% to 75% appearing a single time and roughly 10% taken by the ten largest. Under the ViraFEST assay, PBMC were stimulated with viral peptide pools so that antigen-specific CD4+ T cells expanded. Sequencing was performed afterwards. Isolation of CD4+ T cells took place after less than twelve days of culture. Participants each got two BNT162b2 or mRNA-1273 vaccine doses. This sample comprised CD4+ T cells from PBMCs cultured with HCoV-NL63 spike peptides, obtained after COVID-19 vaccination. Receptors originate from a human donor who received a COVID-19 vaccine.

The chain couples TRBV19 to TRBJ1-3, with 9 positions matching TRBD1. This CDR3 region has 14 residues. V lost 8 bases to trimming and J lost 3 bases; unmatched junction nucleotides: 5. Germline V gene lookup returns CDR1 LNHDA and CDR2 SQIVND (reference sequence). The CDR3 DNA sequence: TGTGCCAGTGTTGACAGGGGGTATGGAAACACCATATATTTT. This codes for CASVDRGYGNTIYF.

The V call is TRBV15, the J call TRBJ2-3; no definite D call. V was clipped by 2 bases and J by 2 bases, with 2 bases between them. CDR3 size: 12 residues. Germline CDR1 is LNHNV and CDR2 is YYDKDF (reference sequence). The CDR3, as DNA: TGTGCCACCAGCAGATCCACAGATACGCAGTATTTT. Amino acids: CATSRSTDTQYF. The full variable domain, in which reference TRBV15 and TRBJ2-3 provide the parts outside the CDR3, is DAMVIQNPRYQVTQFGKPVTLSCSQTLNHNVMYWYQQKSSQAPKLLFHYYDKDFNNEADTPDNFQSRRPNTSFCFLDIRSPGLGDTAMYLCATSRSTDTQYFGPGTRLTVL.

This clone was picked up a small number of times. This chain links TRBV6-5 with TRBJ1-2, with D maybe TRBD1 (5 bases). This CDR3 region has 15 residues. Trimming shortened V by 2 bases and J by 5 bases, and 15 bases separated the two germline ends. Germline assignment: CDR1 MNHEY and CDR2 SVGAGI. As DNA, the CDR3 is TGTGCCAGCAGTTACGCCGTCTCGGGGGGGTATGGCTACACCTTC. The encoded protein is CASSYAVSGGYGYTF.

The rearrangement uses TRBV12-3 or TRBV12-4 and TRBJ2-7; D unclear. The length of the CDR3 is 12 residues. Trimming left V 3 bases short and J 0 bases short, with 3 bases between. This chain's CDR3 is CASSFISYEQYF. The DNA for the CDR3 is TGTGCCAGCAGTTTCATCTCCTACGAGCAGTACTTC.